This T cell receptor (beta chain) was recovered during a study of CD8 T cells in Susac syndrome (dated by TCRdb to about 2019). Concerning the study at large: Whether CD8+ T cell activation and differentiation in Susac syndrome was antigen driven was tested using repertoire sequencing. On the study overall, not on this receptor specifically: The study acknowledged that relatively few individuals were included in the TCR sequencing and HLA analysis.

RNA was extracted using the RNeasy kit, and roughly 0.45 to 1 ug of the RNA was reverse transcribed with random hexamers. The immunoSEQ multiplex PCR assay, covering 54 Vbeta and 13 Jbeta segments, was used to amplify TCR beta CDR3 regions. Bias from PCR amplification was corrected by using a synthetic template baseline for primer optimization and for computational correction. On the authors' methods: Only productive sequences were kept, with reads annotated to V, D and J genes according to IMGT and analyzed in immunoSEQ Analyzer. Clonality was computed as one minus Shannon entropy normalized by log2 of the number of productive unique sequences. For each patient and control, public and private clones were evaluated within the 100 most prevalent clones. A clone was defined as Susac-specific if it was absent from the healthy and MS cohorts, from 950 to 1,300 published viral clones and from other ImmuneACCESS disease sequences. TCRdb reprocessed the public reads (quality trimming at Q25 with fastp, clone calling with MiXCR) and kept in-frame beta chains. Under each unique CDR3 protein, matching rows form one entry showing the most common genes and DNA. The V and J calls follow TCRdb's processing rather than the paper's. The sample table records 200,000 to 250,000 distinct CDR3 sequences; 95% of these occur just once. In total, the top ten clones hold roughly 0.1% of the sample.

The germline V and J ends show losses of 0 bases and 4 bases respectively, and no gene match explains 2 bases of the junction. The germline V gene (reference sequence) gives CDR1 as GTSNPN and CDR2 as SVGIG. From the cysteine through the phenylalanine, the CDR3 covers 13 amino acids. Left in the record is the CDR3 DNA by itself, 39 bases read in frame from the first base. In the case of this clonotype: No cognate antigen has been identified for it. Base quality data are lacking; no much larger clone is found one base away.

Peripheral blood CD8+ and CD4+ T cells from healthy donors, Susac syndrome patients and multiple sclerosis patients were profiled using high-throughput TCR beta sequencing. Treatment-naive patients with stable or active relapsing-remitting disease fulfilling revised McDonald criteria were used as multiple sclerosis controls. Bulk CD8+ and CD4+ T cells were purified magnetically by negative isolation, whereas CD8+ TEMRA cells were enriched by FACS. Blood was collected in EDTA tubes and processed within 24 hours, with PBMCs isolated through density gradient centrifugation. PBMCs destined for TCR sequencing were cryopreserved in liquid nitrogen and later thawed in a 37 °C water bath. The sorted or isolated CD4+, CD8+ and CD8+ TEMRA cells had a purity of 90% or higher.

Sequencing was performed on CD4+ T cells from PBMCs. In this chain, TRBV30 is recombined with TRBJ1-2; TRBD1 aligns with 7 central bases. This clonotype was obtained from a human donor with multiple sclerosis. The CDR3 protein sequence reads: CAWSVQGSYGYTF. The DNA sequence is given as TGTGCCTGGAGTGTACAGGGGAGCTATGGCTACACCTTC.